This entry concerns a single TCR beta chain. Its antigen is unidentified. The sample comes from a study of T-cell reconstitution after alpha-beta-depleted transplantation in children. The study's findings and limits: Among T cells one year after transplant, newly produced cells accounted for most counts and diversity. After transplant, at about two months, alpha-beta T cells were reportedly derived from several hundred expanded graft clones. The study traced high day-60 TCRbeta diversity in some patients to surviving recipient T cells and thymic progenitors.

Construction of the TCRbeta library involved unique molecular identifiers. TCRdb reprocessed the PCR reads with MiXCR, giving one entry per CDR3 protein. The sample lists some 300,000 distinct CDR3 sequences, less than 9.5% occurring once. CDR1 and CDR2 from the germline V gene are SGHAT and FQNNGV. V lost 1 base, J lost 0 bases, and 9 bases lay in between. The CDR3 consists of 15 residues. The clonotype was recovered from a female patient aged 2-9 years who had a stem cell transplant for Fanconi anemia, so the T cells may come from the graft donor. Sequencing used peripheral blood, obtained 360 days after TCRalphabeta/CD19-depleted stem cell transplant. This chain uses TRBV11-2 with TRBJ1-2; D is ambiguous. CDR3 coding DNA: TGTGCCAGCAGCTTAGCGGACGGAGCTAACTATGGCTACACCTTC. Protein product: CASSLADGANYGYTF.